This T cell receptor beta chain was identified in a study of blood T cell repertoires in COVID-19. Study overall: Donors in the United States, Italy and Spain gave samples during acute or convalescent COVID-19. Sources were T cells, B-cell-depleted T cells, or PBMCs; the material itself was cDNA or gDNA.

Authors' processing steps: Amplification with reference gene primers provided the estimates of nucleated cell counts. Data came from immunoSEQ multiplex PCR; TCRdb stores just in-frame clones and leaves some out. V and J calls and clone size are as listed in that table; D and trimming were resolved from the DNA. In the table there are 100,000 to 120,000 clones, about 85% of which are singletons. This CDR3 has 15 amino acids. Germline V gene sequence: CDR1 ENHRY, CDR2 SYGVKD. V gave up 6 bases and J gave up 0 bases; unmatched junction bases: 6. Material: peripheral blood. J is TRBJ2-3 and V is TRBV10-3; 7 bases agree with TRBD2. This clonotype was sampled from a human donor in a cohort sampled during active COVID-19. CDR3 nucleotide sequence: TGTGCCATCAGAGCACTAGCGACTAGCACAGATACGCAGTATTTT. Its protein is CAIRALATSTDTQYF.